A selection of T cell receptor beta chains follows, all from one sample in a study of blood T cells in healthy people across ages. Each CDR3 protein gets one entry after TCRdb re-called the 5' RACE reads with MiXCR. The data contain fewer than 700,000 distinct CDR3 sequences, around 38% of them seen just once; the ten biggest clones take up around 30%. The sequencing sample was made of blood. Source of these receptors: a man older than 75 in good health. The CDR3 runs from the conserved cysteine through the conserved F or W. D genes are given only for firm matches. Rows give clone size only sometimes, using once, few, many, or a class for an expanded clone.

J | D | size | V | CDR3 | DNA
TRBJ2-6 | NA | few | TRBV27 | CASQRSVSSGANVLTF | TGTGCCAGTCAGCGCTCAGTCTCCTCTGGGGCCAACGTCCTGACTTTC
TRBJ2-7 | TRBD1 | few | TRBV5-1 | CASSLTTTGRDEQYF | TGCGCCAGCAGCTTGACGACGACAGGGCGTGACGAGCAGTACTTC
TRBJ2-3 | NA | NA | TRBV11-2 | CASSARTDTQYF | TGTGCCAGCAGCGCTCGCACAGATACGCAGTATTTT
TRBJ2-1 | TRBD2 | few | TRBV6-5 | CASSPRLAGINEQFF | TGTGCCAGCAGTCCCCGACTAGCGGGAATCAATGAGCAGTTCTTC
TRBJ2-3 | NA | once | TRBV7-2 | CASSFTEYSTDTQYF | TGTGCCAGCAGCTTCACAGAGTACTCCACAGATACGCAGTATTTT
TRBJ1-1 | NA | NA | TRBV7-9 | CASSLVRGGNTEAFF | TGTGCCAGCAGCTTAGTACGGGGGGGGAACACTGAAGCTTTCTTT
TRBJ1-1 | NA | few | TRBV7-2 | CASSLRLLSTEAFF | TGTGCCAGCAGCCTGAGATTGCTTTCCACTGAAGCTTTCTTT
TRBJ2-3 | TRBD2 | NA | TRBV5-1 | CASSFRDPGRTDTQYF | TGCGCCAGCAGCTTCCGGGACCCCGGGAGGACAGATACGCAGTATTTT
TRBJ1-5 | TRBD1 | few | TRBV20-1 | CSAPDRVPNQPQHF | TGCAGTGCTCCAGACAGGGTCCCCAATCAGCCCCAGCATTTT
TRBJ2-1 | TRBD2 | NA | TRBV18 | CASSPRTSGYKEQFF | TGTGCCAGCTCACCCCGGACTAGCGGCTACAAGGAGCAGTTCTTC
TRBJ2-6 | NA | NA | TRBV4-3 | CASTPWTVRSGANVLTF | TGCGCCAGCACCCCCTGGACAGTGAGATCTGGGGCCAACGTCCTGACTTTC
TRBJ2-3 | NA | NA | TRBV29-1 | CSGGLSGGTQYF | TGCAGCGGGGGTCTGAGCGGCGGTACGCAGTATTTT
TRBJ2-1 | NA | NA | TRBV29-1 | CSATRVAYNEQFF | TGCAGCGCCACTAGGGTTGCGTACAATGAGCAGTTCTTC